Following are 20 T cell receptor beta chains from one sample sequenced in a study of cytomegalovirus exposure and HLA in healthy donors. The primer mix had 60 Vbeta and 13 Jbeta primers. This table comes from immunoSEQ multiplex PCR, and its TCRdb copy is limited to in-frame clones, with some not included. Among roughly 230,000 clones listed, approximately 84% were seen once. Sequenced material: PBMCs. Receptors were obtained from a girl aged 2-15 years in good health and CMV-seronegative.

There are many counts of this clone. The chain recombines TRBV7-6 with TRBJ1-1; the match to TRBD1 covers 9 bases. The germline V gene encodes CDR1 SGHVS and CDR2 FNYEAQ. CDR3 length equals 16 residues. V lost 2 bases and J lost 0; bases outside the gene matches: 4. The CDR3 protein is CASSLRTGAMNTEAFF. The CDR3 nucleotides are TGTGCCAGCAGCTTAAGGACAGGGGCTATGAACACTGAAGCTTTCTTT.

The chain carries TRBV15 and TRBJ2-1; D possibly corresponds to TRBD1 (6 bases). The CDR3 is 13 amino acids. The germline gives CDR1 LNHNV, CDR2 YYDKDF (reference sequence). Between the trimmed V and J ends, which lost 8 bases and 5 bases, there was a span of 13 bases. CDR3 nucleotide sequence: TGTGCCACCCAACCGACAGGAAACAATGAGCAGTTCTTC. This encodes CATQPTGNNEQFF.

This rearrangement joins TRBV6-5 to TRBJ1-1; D is perhaps TRBD1 (5 bases). The CDR3 is 16 amino acids. Germline V gene lookup returns CDR1 MNHEY and CDR2 SVGAGI. Trimming cost V 2 bases and J 4 bases, with 17 bases left between them. Written as DNA, the CDR3 is TGTGCCAGCAGTTACGTGGTAGGCAGGGCGGCCACTGAAGCTTTCTTT. The encoded protein is CASSYVVGRAATEAFF.

This clone showed up just once. The chain has TRBV2 and TRBJ1-2, with D possibly matching TRBD1 (5 bases). Trimming left V 3 bases short and J 4 bases short, with 9 bases between. Germline CDR1 is SNHLY and CDR2 is FYNNEI. CDR3 length equals 13 residues. The CDR3 sequence is CASSEGTTYGYTF. The CDR3 DNA reads as TGTGCCAGCAGTGAGGGGACTACCTATGGCTACACCTTC.

V gene TRBV30 combines with J gene TRBJ1-6; D is ambiguous. The CDR3 length is 13 residues. Germline V CDR1 and CDR2: GTSNPN, SVGIG (reference sequence). Trimming stripped 0 bases from V and 9 bases from J, with 9 bases between. CDR3 in amino acids: CAWSVRTSSPLHF. CDR3 bases: TGTGCCTGGAGTGTACGAACGAGTTCACCCCTCCACTTT.

This sequence joins TRBV6-5 and TRBJ2-7; weak D call: TRBD1 (6 bases). V was shortened by 5 bases and J by 1 base, with 15 bases between the two germline ends. The CDR3 consists of 15 residues. Germline assignment: CDR1 MNHEY and CDR2 SVGAGI. CDR3 sequence: CASSLRQAPSYEQYF. CDR3 bases: TGTGCCAGCAGTCTACGACAGGCGCCTTCCTACGAGCAGTACTTC.

This sequence joins TRBV4-1 and TRBJ2-3, with 8 bases that match TRBD2. CDR1 and CDR2 (germline): MGHRA, YSYEKL. There are 16 residues in the CDR3. V shed 5 bases and J 1 base; nucleotides not matched to a gene: 8. As DNA, the CDR3 is TGCGCCAGCAGCTGGGACCGTAGCGGGGGCACAGATACGCAGTATTTT. Translation gives CASSWDRSGGTDTQYF.

This sequence joins TRBV5-1 and TRBJ1-1; 7 bases match TRBD1. The germline V gene has CDR1 SGHRS and CDR2 YFSETQ. V lost 5 bases to trimming and J lost 7 bases; unmatched junction nucleotides: 14. The CDR3 is 15 amino acids. The CDR3 reads CASRQLRDSLHEAFF. In DNA, the CDR3 is TGCGCCAGCAGGCAATTACGGGACAGCCTCCATGAAGCTTTCTTT.

V gene TRBV27 combines with J gene TRBJ1-6; possible D gene TRBD1, 6 bases. The CDR3 covers 15 residues. Trimming pared 3 bases from V and 7 bases from J, leaving 13 bases between. Germline CDR1 is MNHEY and CDR2 is SMNVEV (reference sequence). DNA for the CDR3: TGTGCCAGCAGTTTCAGCACAGGGAAGAATTCACCCCTCCACTTT. This sequence encodes CASSFSTGKNSPLHF.

J is TRBJ1-1 and V is TRBV2; D is perhaps TRBD1 (5 bases). V dropped 4 bases and J dropped 6 bases, with 9 bases sitting between them. The CDR3 loop spans 12 amino acids. CDR1 is SNHLY, CDR2 FYNNEI, per germline. The CDR3 loop reads CASSGGDPEAFF. As DNA, the CDR3 is TGTGCCAGCAGTGGGGGGGATCCTGAAGCTTTCTTT. The variable domain in full, completed from reference TRBV2 and TRBJ1-1, reads EPEVTQTPSHQVTQMGQEVILRCVPISNHLYFYWYRQILGQKVEFLVSFYNNEISEKSEIFDDQFSVERPDGSNFTLKIRSTKLEDSAMYFCASSGGDPEAFFGQGTRLTVV.

The chain has TRBV6-5 and TRBJ2-7; tentatively, D is TRBD1 (6 bases). V lost 6 bases, J lost 0 bases, and 18 bases lay in between. Germline lookup yields CDR1 MNHEY and CDR2 SVGAGI. This CDR3 has 16 amino acids. The CDR3 DNA reads as TGTGCCAGCAGATACCGACAGGCCCAATACTCCTACGAGCAGTACTTC. Its translation: CASRYRQAQYSYEQYF.

This clone was seen just once. The J gene is TRBJ1-2, the V gene TRBV9; no clear D. CDR3 size: 12 residues. Trimming removed 3 bases at V and 2 bases at J, with 5 bases between. Germline assignment: CDR1 SGDLS and CDR2 YYNGEE. CDR3 protein: CASSGGNYGYTF. The CDR3, as DNA: TGTGCCAGCAGCGGAGGGAACTATGGCTACACCTTC.

The chain recombines TRBV5-4 with TRBJ2-1; 7 bases are a match to TRBD2. The germline V gene has CDR1 SGHNT and CDR2 YYREEE (reference sequence). J lost 8 bases, V lost 2 bases, and 10 bases had no gene match. The CDR3 contains 15 residues. The chain's CDR3 is CASSFSSGKIDEQFF. The CDR3 nucleotides read TGTGCCAGCAGCTTTTCTAGCGGCAAAATCGATGAGCAGTTCTTC.

This clone was detected a few times. The chain links TRBV6-5 to TRBJ1-5; no definite D call. Germline-derived CDR1 and CDR2 are MNHEY and SVGAGI. Trimming pared 6 bases from V and 2 bases from J, leaving 14 bases between. CDR3 length equals 15 residues. CDR3 protein: CASRSGWGGNQPQHF. CDR3 coding DNA: TGTGCCAGCAGGTCTGGTTGGGGAGGCAATCAGCCCCAGCATTTT.

The V gene is TRBV7-9, the J gene TRBJ1-1; maybe TRBD1 (6 bases). Germline CDR1 SEHNR, CDR2 FQNEAQ (reference sequence). The CDR3 runs to 14 residues. Trimming removed 6 bases from V and 1 base from J, with 12 bases in between. The CDR3 is CASSWEGGNTEAFF. DNA for the CDR3: TGTGCCAGCAGTTGGGAGGGGGGGAACACTGAAGCTTTCTTT.

The CDR3 sequence: CASSEAYVSGTDTQYF. The CDR3 nucleotides are TGTGCCAGCAGTGAAGCGTATGTTAGCGGCACAGATACGCAGTATTTT. The chain carries TRBV6-1 and TRBJ2-3, with D maybe TRBD2 (5 bases). The CDR3 has 16 residues. Trimming cost V 0 bases and J 1 base, with 11 bases left between them. Looked up from germline, CDR1 is MNHNS and CDR2 is SASEGT.

This sequence joins TRBV10-3 and TRBJ2-7; TRBD1 aligns across 9 bases. The CDR3 contains 18 residues. The V and J ends lost 2 bases and 0 bases, in that order; junction bases with no gene match: 11. The germline CDR1 and CDR2 sequences are ENHRY and SYGVKD. CDR3 region: CAISEPRDRAKNSYEQYF. CDR3 bases: TGTGCCATCAGTGAGCCCCGGGACAGGGCGAAAAACTCCTACGAGCAGTACTTC.

This sequence joins TRBV28 and TRBJ2-5; 8 nucleotides align to TRBD1. Trimming at V came to 3 bases and at J to 4 bases, leaving 4 bases not matched to a gene. The germline gives CDR1 MDHEN, CDR2 SYDVKM. This CDR3 has 14 amino acids. CDR3 sequence reads: CASSFDTGGETQYF. CDR3 in DNA: TGTGCCAGCAGTTTCGATACAGGGGGAGAGACCCAGTACTTC.

The chain joins TRBV6-1 to TRBJ1-1; 8 bases agree with TRBD1. The V gene end was trimmed by 5 bases and the J gene end by 9 bases; junction bases not matched to a gene: 8. Germline V gene sequence: CDR1 MNHNS, CDR2 SASEGT. CDR3 length: 13 residues. Here the CDR3 DNA reads TGTGCCAGCAGTTCAGGGGGCGCAGGGAAAGCTTTCTTT. Its protein product is CASSSGGAGKAFF.

This sequence joins TRBV6-5 and TRBJ2-5, with 11 bases aligning to TRBD1. Matching the DNA end better, TRBJ2-7 makes the J call doubtful. CDR3 length equals 14 residues. Germline V gene data show CDR1 as MNHEY and CDR2 as SVGAGI. The CDR3, as DNA: TGTGCCAGCAGAAAGGACAGGGGGCTCGACGAGCAGTACTTC. Its protein product is CASRKDRGLDEQYF.